Each of the 28 T cell receptor beta chains below was sequenced from the same sample in a study of control samples from healthy donors and cancer patients. The repertoire was sequenced with immunoSEQ multiplex PCR; TCRdb's copy has only in-frame clones and lacks some. The table records approximately 100,000 clones, over 75% of them present only once. Sequencing was done on a sample of blood. Receptors originate from a woman in her thirties or forties in good health.

This CDR3 is CASSLVGTDGYTF. CDR3 bases: TGTGCCAGCAGCTTGGTGGGTACCGATGGCTACACCTTC. This chain connects TRBV5-6 to TRBJ1-2; D unclear. The V and J ends lost 0 bases and 6 bases respectively, with 9 bases between them. The length of the CDR3 is 13 residues. CDR1 SGHDT and CDR2 YYEEEE come from the germline V gene.

The V and J genes are TRBV6-1 and TRBJ1-2; 7 positions agree with TRBD1. From germline, CDR1 is MNHNS and CDR2 SASEGT. Losses at the gene ends were 3 bases for V and 5 bases for J; bases not matched to a gene: 6. The CDR3 extends over 14 amino acids. CDR3 DNA sequence: TGTGCCAGCAGTGACCGGGACAGCCTATATGGCTACACCTTC. Amino acids: CASSDRDSLYGYTF.

This clone was counted between two and nine times. The chain carries TRBV10-3 and TRBJ1-1, with D hard to call. The germline V gene has CDR1 ENHRY and CDR2 SYGVKD. Trimming removed 5 bases from V and 1 base from J, with 14 bases in between. The CDR3 is 15 amino acids. Written as DNA, the CDR3 is TGTGCCATCAGTAAGGACCCTCTGGGGAACACTGAAGCTTTCTTT. Protein sequence: CAISKDPLGNTEAFF.

The CDR3 region is CAWSVPAALNSPLHF. CDR3 DNA: TGTGCCTGGAGTGTACCGGCAGCCTTGAATTCACCCCTCCACTTT. This chain joins TRBV30 and TRBJ1-6; D unclear. The length of the CDR3 is 15 residues. Germline V lookup: CDR1 GTSNPN, CDR2 SVGIG (reference sequence). V shed 0 bases and J shed 7 bases, with 13 bases lying between them.

This chain links TRBV19 with TRBJ2-7; D might be TRBD1 (6 bases). CDR3 size: 16 residues. Trimming cost V 2 bases and J 0 bases, with 14 bases left between them. Germline values: CDR1 LNHDA, CDR2 SQIVND (reference sequence). The CDR3 here is CASSISAGVTSYEQYF. Written as DNA, the CDR3 is TGTGCCAGTAGTATATCAGCAGGGGTCACCTCCTACGAGCAGTACTTC. Complete variable domain (other parts from reference TRBV19 and TRBJ2-7): DGGITQSPKYLFRKEGQNVTLSCEQNLNHDAMYWYRQDPGQGLRLIYYSQIVNDFQKGDIAEGYSVSREKKESFPLTVTSAQKNPTAFYLCASSISAGVTSYEQYFGPGTRLTVT.

The rearrangement joins TRBV7-2 to TRBJ2-1; weak D call: TRBD2 (6 bases). Germline-derived CDR1 and CDR2 are SGHTA and FQGNSA. V was pared by 3 bases and J by 6 bases, with 12 bases between. The CDR3 has 14 amino acids. The CDR3 region has the DNA TGTGCCAGCAGCTTTGGGCGGGGACGCAATGAGCAGTTCTTC. Protein: CASSFGRGRNEQFF. Full variable domain (remainder filled in from reference TRBV7-2 and TRBJ2-1): GAGVSQSPSNKVTEKGKDVELRCDPISGHTALYWYRQSLGQGLEFLIYFQGNSAPDKSGLPSDRFSAERTGGSVSTLTIQRTQQEDSAVYLCASSFGRGRNEQFFGPGTRLTVL.

The chain uses TRBV11-1 and TRBJ2-6; TRBD1 might be the D (6 bases). The CDR3 loop spans 15 amino acids. Germline V gives CDR1 SGHAT, CDR2 FQDESV (reference sequence). V lost 5 bases and J 2 bases, leaving 10 bases between the germline ends. The CDR3 loop is CASSQQGAGANVLTF. The CDR3 DNA reads as TGTGCCAGCAGCCAACAGGGTGCTGGGGCCAACGTCCTGACTTTC.

The chain is built from TRBV12-3 or TRBV12-4 and TRBJ2-7, with D possibly being TRBD1 (5 bases). V lost 6 bases and J 6 bases, leaving 12 bases between the germline ends. The CDR3 loop spans 12 amino acids. CDR3 in amino acids: CASSPARVEQYF. The DNA for the CDR3 is TGTGCCAGCAGCCCCGCCAGGGTCGAGCAGTACTTC.

This chain joins TRBV29-1 and TRBJ2-7; D might be TRBD2 (5 bases). CDR1 and CDR2 (germline): SQVTM, ANQGSEA. V shed 4 bases and J shed 6 bases, with 10 bases lying between them. The CDR3 is 11 amino acids. The CDR3 sequence is CSVVQGGEQYF. The DNA of the CDR3 is TGCAGCGTTGTTCAAGGAGGCGAGCAGTACTTC.

This clone was seen just once. This chain connects TRBV7-2 to TRBJ1-2; D gene ambiguous. Trimming removed 0 bases from V and 5 bases from J, with 13 bases in between. The germline CDR1 and CDR2 sequences are SGHTA and FQGNSA. This CDR3 contains 15 residues. CDR3 DNA sequence: TGTGCCAGCAGCTTAGCGGCCCCGGGCTTGTATGGCTACACCTTC. Protein product: CASSLAAPGLYGYTF. The whole variable domain, filled in from reference TRBV7-2 and TRBJ1-2, reads GAGVSQSPSNKVTEKGKDVELRCDPISGHTALYWYRQSLGQGLEFLIYFQGNSAPDKSGLPSDRFSAERTGGSVSTLTIQRTQQEDSAVYLCASSLAAPGLYGYTFGSGTRLTVV.

This sequence joins TRBV7-6 and TRBJ1-1, with D possibly matching TRBD1 (5 bases). Germline CDR1 is SGHVS and CDR2 is FNYEAQ. The CDR3 contains 14 residues. Trimming removed 0 bases at V and 4 bases at J, with 9 bases between. The CDR3 loop is CASSLAQGATEAFF. The DNA for the CDR3 is TGTGCCAGCAGCTTAGCTCAGGGTGCCACTGAAGCTTTCTTT.

V is TRBV5-1 and J is TRBJ2-2; D possibly corresponds to TRBD1 (5 bases). The CDR3 is 16 amino acids. V was pared by 1 base and J by 0 bases, with 10 bases between. Germline values: CDR1 SGHRS, CDR2 YFSETQ. CDR3 in DNA: TGCGCCAGCAGCTTGCTGGCAGGGTCGAACACCGGGGAGCTGTTTTTT. Translation gives CASSLLAGSNTGELFF.

The chain uses TRBV6-5 and TRBJ2-2; no reliable D call. Germline assignment: CDR1 MNHEY and CDR2 SVGAGI. CDR3 size: 14 residues. The V gene lost 5 bases and the J gene lost 1 base, with 8 bases spanning the gap. CDR3 sequence reads: CASSRVLNTGELFF. DNA of the CDR3: TGTGCCAGCAGTCGAGTCCTGAACACCGGGGAGCTGTTTTTT.

V gene TRBV7-9 combines with J gene TRBJ2-7, with 11 bases lining up with TRBD1. The junction had 1 base not matched to a gene; V was cut back by 0 bases and J by 3 bases. The CDR3 totals 15 residues. Germline V gene sequence: CDR1 SEHNR, CDR2 FQNEAQ (reference sequence). Here the CDR3 DNA reads TGTGCCAGCAGCTTAGCCGGGACAGGGGGCTACGAGCAGTACTTC. Translation: CASSLAGTGGYEQYF.

The CDR3 reads CAWSVQYRGLRSPLHF. CDR3 nucleotide sequence: TGTGCCTGGAGTGTACAGTACAGGGGGCTACGTTCACCCCTCCACTTT. The chain is built from TRBV30 and TRBJ1-6; 9 bases are a match to TRBD1. Trimming took 0 bases from V and 9 from J; bases not matched to a gene: 9. This CDR3 region has 16 residues. Per germline, CDR1 GTSNPN and CDR2 SVGIG (reference sequence). The full variable domain, rest sourced from reference TRBV30 and TRBJ1-6, is SQTIHQWPATLVQPVGSPLSLECTVEGTSNPNLYWYRQAAGRGLQLLFYSVGIGQISSEVPQNLSASRPQDRQFILSSKKLLLSDSGFYLCAWSVQYRGLRSPLHFGNGTRLTVT.

This chain links TRBV14 with TRBJ1-3, with D uncertain. Trimming removed 3 bases at V and 0 bases at J, with 15 bases between. The CDR3 is 17 residues long. Germline V gene data show CDR1 as SGHDN and CDR2 as FVKESK. CDR3 region: CASSHLEGRGSGNTIYF. The CDR3 bases are TGTGCCAGCAGCCACCTCGAGGGCCGGGGCTCTGGAAACACCATATATTTT. The complete variable domain, with remaining parts taken from reference TRBV14 and TRBJ1-3, reads EAGVTQFPSHSVIEKGQTVTLRCDPISGHDNLYWYRRVMGKEIKFLLHFVKESKQDESGMPNNRFLAERTGGTYSTLKVQPAELEDSGVYFCASSHLEGRGSGNTIYFGEGSWLTVV.

The rearrangement joins TRBV6-6 to TRBJ2-1; TRBD1 matches 10 bases. V shed 3 bases, J shed 9 bases, and the junction held 11 bases outside the gene matches. CDR3 length equals 16 residues. Germline values: CDR1 MNHNY, CDR2 SVGAGI (reference sequence). In DNA form, the CDR3 reads TGTGCCAGCAGTTATACCGACAGGGGGCTGGGGGGTGAGCAGTTCTTC. Protein sequence: CASSYTDRGLGGEQFF.

This clone was found a few times. The chain recombines TRBV27 with TRBJ1-1; 7 bases fit TRBD1. J lost 8 bases, V lost 6 bases, and 9 bases had no gene match. The CDR3 consists of 13 residues. Germline V gene data show CDR1 as MNHEY and CDR2 as SMNVEV (reference sequence). CDR3 nucleotides: TGTGCCAGCAGGAGTTTCGGGACAGAGGAAGCTTTCTTT. Protein: CASRSFGTEEAFF.

This chain uses TRBV6-1 with TRBJ2-3; 7 bases are shared with TRBD2. This CDR3 has 16 residues. V was pared by 4 bases and J by 2 bases, with 9 bases of the junction left unmatched. Germline CDR1 and CDR2: MNHNS and SASEGT. In DNA form, the CDR3 reads TGTGCCAGCAGTGCGCCACGAGGGACTACCACAGATACGCAGTATTTT. Translated, it gives CASSAPRGTTTDTQYF.

The rearrangement links TRBV30 to TRBJ1-6; 7 bases fit TRBD1. Looked up from germline, CDR1 is GTSNPN and CDR2 is SVGIG (reference sequence). With V trimmed by 2 bases and J by 9 bases, 7 bases remained unmatched. This CDR3 spans 14 amino acids. CDR3 residues: CAWSRTGDGSPLHF. The CDR3 nucleotides read TGTGCCTGGAGTCGTACAGGGGATGGTTCACCCCTCCACTTT.

The genes are TRBV2 and TRBJ2-7, with D tentatively TRBD2 (7 bases). In germline, CDR1 is SNHLY, CDR2 FYNNEI. The V end was cut by 6 bases, the J end by 3 bases, with 12 bases between. The CDR3 covers 13 residues. CDR3 sequence (DNA): TGTGCCAGCAGGCCGAGGGGGGGCTACGAGCAGTACTTC. Residues: CASRPRGGYEQYF.

The gene calls are TRBV9 and TRBJ2-2; the D gene is possibly TRBD1 (6 bases). Germline loops: CDR1 SGDLS, CDR2 YYNGEE. Trimming took off 2 bases at V and 1 base at J, with 12 bases between the two ends. The CDR3 totals 16 residues. CDR3 coding DNA: TGTGCCAGCAGCGTCACTGGGACACTGAACACCGGGGAGCTGTTTTTT. It encodes CASSVTGTLNTGELFF. The full variable domain, in which reference TRBV9 and TRBJ2-2 provide the parts outside the CDR3, is DSGVTQTPKHLITATGQRVTLRCSPRSGDLSVYWYQQSLDQGLQFLIQYYNGEERAKGNILERFSAQQFPDLHSELNLSSLELGDSALYFCASSVTGTLNTGELFFGEGSRLTVL.

The gene calls are TRBV6-1 and TRBJ1-4; 10 bases are a match to TRBD1. With 4 bases clipped from V and 0 bases from J, the junction kept 2 bases outside the gene matches. There are 16 residues in the CDR3. Germline V lookup: CDR1 MNHNS, CDR2 SASEGT. The chain's CDR3 is CASSGTGGATNEKLFF. CDR3 nucleotides: TGTGCCAGCAGTGGGACAGGGGGTGCAACTAATGAAAAACTGTTTTTT.

This clone was observed a few times. This CDR3 is CASSTTSGAKTQYF. The CDR3 DNA follows: TGTGCCAGCAGCACCACTAGCGGGGCAAAGACCCAGTACTTC. V and J are TRBV7-3 and TRBJ2-5; the match to TRBD2 covers 10 bases. Germline-derived CDR1 and CDR2 are SGHTA and FQGTGA. The J segment lost 6 bases and the V segment lost 5 bases, leaving 6 bases of the junction unmatched. This CDR3 is built from 14 residues.

This clone has only a few counts. The sample holds other DNA sequences that translate to the same CDR3. This chain joins TRBV12-3 or TRBV12-4 and TRBJ2-7; D remains unclear. The CDR3 is 12 amino acids. Trimming cost V 6 bases and J 2 bases, with 8 bases left between them. The CDR3 spells CASSLMPYEQYF. The DNA of the CDR3 is TGTGCCAGCAGCTTAATGCCCTACGAGCAGTACTTC.

The chain couples TRBV6-5 to TRBJ1-5; 11 bases fit TRBD1. After removal of 11 bases from V and 5 bases from J, the junction contained 11 bases not matched to a gene. The CDR3 length is 15 residues. From germline, CDR1 is MNHEY and CDR2 SVGAGI. CDR3 sequence reads: CAGSWTGGFDQPQHF. CDR3 nucleotide sequence: TGTGCCGGAAGTTGGACAGGGGGCTTTGATCAGCCCCAGCATTTT.

This clone was observed a handful of times. V usage is TRBV9 and J usage is TRBJ1-3, with 7 positions matching TRBD1. This CDR3 has 15 amino acids. Germline-derived CDR1 and CDR2 are SGDLS and YYNGEE. V gave up 3 bases and J gave up 1 base; unmatched junction bases: 4. The CDR3 sequence: CASSANRGSGNTIYF. The DNA for the CDR3 is TGTGCCAGCAGCGCTAACAGGGGATCTGGAAACACCATATATTTT.

This clone has only one observation. CDR3 region: CASRTTGGAEKLFF. CDR3 coding DNA: TGTGCCAGCCGAACGACAGGTGGGGCTGAAAAACTGTTTTTT. V is TRBV19 and J is TRBJ1-4, with D tentatively TRBD1 (6 bases). V was cut by 9 bases and J by 7 bases, with 18 bases left in between. Looked up from germline, CDR1 is LNHDA and CDR2 is SQIVND (reference sequence). The CDR3 has 14 residues.